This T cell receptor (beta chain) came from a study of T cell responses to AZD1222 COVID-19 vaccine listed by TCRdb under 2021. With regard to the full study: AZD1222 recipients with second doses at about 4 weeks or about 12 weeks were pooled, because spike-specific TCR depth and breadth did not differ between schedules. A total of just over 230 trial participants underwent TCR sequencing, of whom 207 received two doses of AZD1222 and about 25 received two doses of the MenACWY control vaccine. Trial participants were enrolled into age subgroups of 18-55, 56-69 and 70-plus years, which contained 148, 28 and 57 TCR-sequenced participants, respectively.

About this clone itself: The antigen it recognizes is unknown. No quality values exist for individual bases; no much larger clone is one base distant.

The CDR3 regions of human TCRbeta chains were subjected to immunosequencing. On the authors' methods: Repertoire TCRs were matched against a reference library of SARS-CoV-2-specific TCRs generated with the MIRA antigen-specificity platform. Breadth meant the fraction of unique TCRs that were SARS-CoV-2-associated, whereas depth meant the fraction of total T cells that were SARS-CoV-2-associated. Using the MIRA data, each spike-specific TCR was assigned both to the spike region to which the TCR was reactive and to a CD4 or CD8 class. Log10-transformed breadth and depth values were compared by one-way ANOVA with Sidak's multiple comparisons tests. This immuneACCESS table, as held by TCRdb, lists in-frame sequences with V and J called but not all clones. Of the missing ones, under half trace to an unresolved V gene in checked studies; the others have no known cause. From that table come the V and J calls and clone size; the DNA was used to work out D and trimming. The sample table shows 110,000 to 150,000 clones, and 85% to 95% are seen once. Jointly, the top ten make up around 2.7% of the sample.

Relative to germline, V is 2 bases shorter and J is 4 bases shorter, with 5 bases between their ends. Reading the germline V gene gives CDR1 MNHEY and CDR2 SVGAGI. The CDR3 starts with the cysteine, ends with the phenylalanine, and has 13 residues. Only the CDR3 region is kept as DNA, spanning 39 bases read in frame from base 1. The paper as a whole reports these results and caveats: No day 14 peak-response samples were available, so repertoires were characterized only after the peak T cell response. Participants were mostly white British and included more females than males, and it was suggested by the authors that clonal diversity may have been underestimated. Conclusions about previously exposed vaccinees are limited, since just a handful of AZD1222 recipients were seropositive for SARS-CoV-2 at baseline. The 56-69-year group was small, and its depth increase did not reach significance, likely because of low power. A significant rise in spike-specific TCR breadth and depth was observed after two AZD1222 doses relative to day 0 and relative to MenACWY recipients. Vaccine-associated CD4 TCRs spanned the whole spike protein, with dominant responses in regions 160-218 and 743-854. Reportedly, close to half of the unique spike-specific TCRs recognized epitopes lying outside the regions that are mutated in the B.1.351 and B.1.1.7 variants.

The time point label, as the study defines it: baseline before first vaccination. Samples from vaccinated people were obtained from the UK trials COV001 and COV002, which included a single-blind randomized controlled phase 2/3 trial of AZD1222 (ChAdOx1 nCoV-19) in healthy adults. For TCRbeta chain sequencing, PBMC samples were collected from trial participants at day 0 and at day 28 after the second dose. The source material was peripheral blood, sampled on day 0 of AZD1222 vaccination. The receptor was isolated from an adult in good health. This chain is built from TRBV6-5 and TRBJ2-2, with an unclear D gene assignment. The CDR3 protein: CASSYVSTGELFF. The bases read TGTGCCAGCAGTTACGTGAGCACCGGGGAGCTGTTTTTT.